The next 6 T cell receptor beta chains were all read from a single sample in a study of cytomegalovirus exposure and HLA in healthy donors. Vbeta (60) and Jbeta (13) primers were used in the PCR. Measured with immunoSEQ multiplex PCR; TCRdb has only the in-frame clones, and not every one. The table has some 140,000 clones, about three quarters seen once. Sequenced input: PBMCs. The receptors derive from a woman aged 40 to 49 in good health and CMV-seronegative.

The chain employs TRBV10-1 and TRBJ2-2, with 10 positions matching TRBD2. V trimming: 8 bases; J trimming: 1 base; junction bases outside the gene matches: 4. Germline V lookup: CDR1 WNHNN, CDR2 SYGVQD (reference sequence). This CDR3 region has 15 residues. The CDR3 spells CASDLAGENTGELFF. The CDR3 region has the DNA TGCGCCAGCGACCTAGCGGGGGAGAACACCGGGGAGCTGTTTTTT.

J is TRBJ1-5 and V is TRBV6-5; 8 nucleotides agree with TRBD1. The CDR3 is made up of 14 amino acids. CDR1 and CDR2 from the germline V gene are MNHEY and SVGAGI. Trimming took 6 bases from V and 4 from J; bases not matched to a gene: 5. DNA for the CDR3: TGTGCCAGCAGCGGACAGGGAGAGAATCAGCCCCAGCATTTT. Residues: CASSGQGENQPQHF.

This clone was found once. V and J are TRBV9 and TRBJ2-1; D not certain. The CDR3 sequence is 14 residues long. Per germline, CDR1 SGDLS and CDR2 YYNGEE. Trimming took off 4 bases at V and 8 bases at J, with 16 bases between the two ends. CDR3 nucleotide sequence: TGTGCCAGCAGCCTCGGTTGGTTGCGCGATGAGCAGTTCTTC. It is translated as CASSLGWLRDEQFF.

The chain recombines TRBV5-1 with TRBJ1-1; a possible D gene is TRBD1 (5 bases). V shed 0 bases and J shed 4 bases, with 13 bases lying between them. Germline CDR1 SGHRS, CDR2 YFSETQ. The CDR3 has 15 amino acids. CDR3 DNA sequence: TGCGCCAGCAGCTTGGAATCAGGGTCCTTCACTGAAGCTTTCTTT. Protein: CASSLESGSFTEAFF. Full variable domain (missing parts from reference TRBV5-1 and TRBJ1-1): KAGVTQTPRYLIKTRGQQVTLSCSPISGHRSVSWYQQTPGQGLQFLFEYFSETQRNKGNFPGRFSGRQFSNSRSEMNVSTLELGDSALYLCASSLESGSFTEAFFGQGTRLTVV.

V usage is TRBV11-3 and J usage is TRBJ1-2; 8 bases align to TRBD1. V was clipped by 3 bases and J by 9 bases; unmatched bases: 12. Per germline, CDR1 SGHNT and CDR2 YENEEA. The CDR3 extends over 15 amino acids. The CDR3 sequence is CASSFNPGQGGRYTF. The CDR3 DNA sequence: TGTGCCAGCAGCTTTAACCCTGGACAGGGCGGTCGCTACACCTTC.

The chain couples TRBV5-1 to TRBJ2-7; 7 nucleotides align to TRBD1. Germline CDR1 and CDR2: SGHRS and YFSETQ. This CDR3 is built from 13 residues. The V gene end was trimmed by 7 bases and the J gene end by 6 bases; junction bases not matched to a gene: 10. The CDR3 here is CASRVDRDREQYF. The CDR3 nucleotides are TGCGCCAGCCGCGTCGACAGGGATCGCGAGCAGTACTTC.